This TCR beta chain was observed in a study of blood T cell repertoires in COVID-19. Study summary: Collection of acute and convalescent COVID-19 samples took place in the United States, Italy and Spain. PBMCs, B-cell-depleted T cells, or T cells were the source of the cDNA or gDNA that made up the material.

Trimming stripped 6 bases from V and 4 bases from J, with 18 bases between. This CDR3 spans 15 amino acids. Germline CDR1 reads ENHRY; CDR2 reads SYGVKD. The data were produced by immunoSEQ multiplex PCR, yet TCRdb's version contains in-frame clones alone and is incomplete. The sample records tens of thousands of clones, more than 70% being singletons. Sequencing was performed on peripheral blood. The TCR comes from a woman aged 80 or over in a cohort sampled during active or convalescent COVID-19. The J gene is TRBJ1-2, the V gene TRBV10-3; possible D gene TRBD1, 5 bases. CDR3 nucleotides: TGTGCCATCAGCAAAGACGACACAGGAACCTATGGCTACACCTTC. Amino acids: CAISKDDTGTYGYTF.